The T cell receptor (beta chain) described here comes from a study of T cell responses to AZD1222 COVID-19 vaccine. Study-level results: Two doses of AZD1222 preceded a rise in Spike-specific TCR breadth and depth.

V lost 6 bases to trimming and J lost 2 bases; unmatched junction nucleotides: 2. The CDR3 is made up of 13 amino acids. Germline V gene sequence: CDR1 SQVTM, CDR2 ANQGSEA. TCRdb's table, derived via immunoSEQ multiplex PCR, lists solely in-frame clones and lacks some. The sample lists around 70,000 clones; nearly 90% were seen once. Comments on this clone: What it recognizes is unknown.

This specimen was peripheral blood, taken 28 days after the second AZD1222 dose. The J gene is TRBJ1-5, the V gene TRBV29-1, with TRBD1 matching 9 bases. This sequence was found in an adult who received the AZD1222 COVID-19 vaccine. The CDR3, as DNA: TGCAGCGTCAGGACAGGGGGCAATCAGCCCCAGCATTTT. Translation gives CSVRTGGNQPQHF. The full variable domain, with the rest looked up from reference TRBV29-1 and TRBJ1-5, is SAVISQKPSRDICQRGTSLTIQCQVDSQVTMMFWYRQQPGQSLTLIATANQGSEATYESGFVIDKFPISRPNLTFSTLTVSNMSPEDSSIYLCSVRTGGNQPQHFGDGTRLSIL.